Listed here is a single T cell receptor beta chain. Original handling: Amplifying reference gene primers gave estimates of nucleated cell counts. Generated by immunoSEQ multiplex PCR, the TCRdb table keeps only in-frame clones and is missing some. V and J calls and clone size follow that table, whereas D and trimming were derived from the DNA. The sample holds around 70,000 clones, about nine tenths seen once. The data belong to a study of blood T cell repertoires in COVID-19. On the study more broadly: COVID-19 samples collected from the United States, Italy and Spain covered acute and convalescent phases. T cells, B-cell-depleted T cells, or PBMCs supplied cDNA or gDNA.

This CDR3 region has 14 residues. V was trimmed by 9 bases and J by 8 bases, leaving 19 bases between them. Germline values: CDR1 MDHEN, CDR2 SYDVKM. This receptor was identified in a man aged 25-40 years with acute or convalescent COVID-19. J is TRBJ1-4 and V is TRBV28; D gene ambiguous. Sample: peripheral blood. The DNA of the CDR3 is TGTGCCAGTCAAGAGGCCCTTACGGCGGAAAAACTGTTTTTT. Amino acid sequence: CASQEALTAEKLFF.